Below, one T cell receptor (beta chain) is given with its context. These data come from a study of blood T cell repertoires in COVID-19. Background on the study: Acute and convalescent COVID-19 samples came from the United States, Italy and Spain. Sources were T cells, B-cell-depleted T cells, or PBMCs; the material itself was cDNA or gDNA.

Clones were sequenced by immunoSEQ multiplex PCR, and TCRdb holds only the in-frame ones, with some missing. The sample lists 250,000 to 300,000 clones, 85% to 90% occurring once. The study recruited people aged roughly 18 to 95 years across approximately 24 US areas. Participants' reported clinical history set cohort assignment. The CDR3 is made up of 14 amino acids. V was shortened by 3 bases and J by 10 bases, with 16 bases between the two germline ends. Germline loops: CDR1 SGHDN, CDR2 FVKESK. The TCR comes from a man between 18 and 35 years old who had recovered from COVID-19. The J gene is TRBJ2-1, the V gene TRBV14, with D possibly TRBD1 on 6 matching bases. Material for sequencing was PBMCs or T cells enriched from blood (not recorded which). The CDR3 DNA follows: TGTGCCAGCAGCCATGGGGTGGGGGCAGACGAGCAGTTCTTC. Protein sequence: CASSHGVGADEQFF.